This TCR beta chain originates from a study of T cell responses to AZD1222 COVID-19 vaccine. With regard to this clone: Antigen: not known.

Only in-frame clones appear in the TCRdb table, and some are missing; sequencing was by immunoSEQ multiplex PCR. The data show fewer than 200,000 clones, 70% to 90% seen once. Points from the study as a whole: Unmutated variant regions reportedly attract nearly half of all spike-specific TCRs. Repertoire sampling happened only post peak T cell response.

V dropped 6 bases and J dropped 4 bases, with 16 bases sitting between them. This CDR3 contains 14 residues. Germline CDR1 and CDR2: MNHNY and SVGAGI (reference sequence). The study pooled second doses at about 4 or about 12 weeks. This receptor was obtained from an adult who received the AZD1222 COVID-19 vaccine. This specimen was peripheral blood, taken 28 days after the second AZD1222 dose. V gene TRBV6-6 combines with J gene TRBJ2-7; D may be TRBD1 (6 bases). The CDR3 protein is CASSQQGSGYEQYF. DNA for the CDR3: TGTGCCAGCAGCCAACAGGGAAGTGGGTACGAGCAGTACTTC.